Shown below are 12 T cell receptor beta chains from a single sample sequenced in a study of cytomegalovirus exposure and HLA in healthy donors. Amplification used 60 Vbeta primers and 13 Jbeta primers. Sequenced by immunoSEQ multiplex PCR; TCRdb stores in-frame clones only, minus some. This sample carries under 200,000 clones, roughly 80% of them seen once, and the ten largest clones take 13%. Sequencing was performed on PBMCs. The receptors shown here come from a woman aged 45-59 years in good health and CMV-seronegative.

A single count supports this clone. The rearrangement links TRBV5-1 to TRBJ2-1; TRBD1 matches 9 bases. The CDR3 runs 15 residues. In germline, CDR1 is SGHRS, CDR2 YFSETQ. With 5 bases clipped from V and 6 bases from J, the junction kept 9 bases outside the gene matches. The DNA of the CDR3 is TGCGCCAGCAGATATTCCCGGGACAGGGTCAATGAGCAGTTCTTC. Amino acids: CASRYSRDRVNEQFF.

In the case of this clone: Germline and junction disagree at one end, which may indicate a read error. The chain combines TRBV7-2 with TRBJ2-7, with 8 bases aligning to TRBD2. CDR1 is SGHTA, CDR2 FQGNSA, per germline. The CDR3 is 15 amino acids. This CDR3 is CASSLFSGTSHEQYF. DNA for the CDR3: TGTGCCAGCAGCTTATTTAGCGGGACCTCCCACGAGCAGTACTTC.

The chain combines TRBV10-3 with TRBJ1-1; 9 nucleotides agree with TRBD1. In germline, CDR1 is ENHRY, CDR2 SYGVKD. This CDR3 region has 11 residues. Trimming took 11 bases from V and 11 from J; bases not matched to a gene: 9. DNA for the CDR3: TGTGCCGCGGGACAGGGCGACGCTGCTTTCTTT. It is translated as CAAGQGDAAFF.

The rearrangement uses TRBV5-1 and TRBJ2-7, with a weak D call TRBD1 (6 bases). From germline, CDR1 is SGHRS and CDR2 YFSETQ. Trimming shortened V by 4 bases and J by 1 base, and 12 bases separated the two germline ends. The CDR3 is 14 amino acids. The CDR3 coding sequence is TGCGCCAGCAGCCCCCACGGACAGTCCTACGAGCAGTACTTC. Its translation is CASSPHGQSYEQYF.

This clone was found a few times. The V call is TRBV12-5, the J call TRBJ2-1; 11 positions match TRBD2. J lost 6 bases, V lost 1 base, and 2 bases had no gene match. The length of the CDR3 is 15 residues. Germline V lookup: CDR1 LGHNT, CDR2 FRNRAP. The CDR3 loop is CASGLGLAGGNEQFF. The CDR3 coding sequence is TGTGCTAGTGGTTTGGGTCTAGCGGGGGGCAATGAGCAGTTCTTC.

This clone was picked up one time. The V and J genes are TRBV4-1 and TRBJ2-7; D gene uncertain. This CDR3 comprises 14 residues. Germline V gene data show CDR1 as MGHRA and CDR2 as YSYEKL. V was cut by 0 bases and J by 3 bases, with 9 bases left in between. This CDR3 reads CASSQDAYYYEQYF. The DNA for the CDR3 is TGCGCCAGCAGCCAAGATGCCTACTACTACGAGCAGTACTTC.

The J gene is TRBJ2-6, the V gene TRBV6-1; 10 nucleotides agree with TRBD1. CDR1 is MNHNS and CDR2 is SASEGT in the germline V gene. The CDR3 totals 19 residues. Germline trimming cut 0 bases from V and 0 bases from J; bases unmatched to any gene: 5. The CDR3: CASSEALWDRGSGANVLTF. CDR3 DNA: TGTGCCAGCAGTGAAGCGCTTTGGGACAGGGGCTCTGGGGCCAACGTCCTGACTTTC.

This clone was detected only once. The chain recombines TRBV6-1 with TRBJ2-3, with D possibly being TRBD1 (6 bases). The CDR3 runs to 15 residues. The germline CDR1 and CDR2 sequences are MNHNS and SASEGT. The germline V and J ends were trimmed by 4 bases and 5 bases, with 16 bases remaining between them. The CDR3: CASSGFGQGRDTQYF. In nucleotides, the CDR3 is TGTGCCAGCAGTGGATTCGGGCAGGGGAGAGATACGCAGTATTTT.

Turning to this clone: At one end the junction does not follow the germline gene, possibly because of a read error. The chain combines TRBV7-9 with TRBJ2-1; D is undetermined. CDR3 length equals 14 residues. The germline gives CDR1 SEHNR, CDR2 FQNEAQ (reference sequence). In nucleotides, the CDR3 is TGTGCCAGCAGCTTAGTGGTTTCCTATAATGAGCAGTTCTTC. It codes for CASSLVVSYNEQFF.

This chain uses TRBV6-5 with TRBJ1-5; TRBD1 matches 8 bases. CDR3 length: 14 amino acids. Looked up from germline, CDR1 is MNHEY and CDR2 is SVGAGI. Trimming at V came to 6 bases and at J to 6 bases, leaving 7 bases not matched to a gene. The CDR3, as DNA: TGTGCCAGCAGCGGACAGGGTGGCGGTCAGCCCCAGCATTTT. It yields the protein CASSGQGGGQPQHF.

The gene calls are TRBV19 and TRBJ1-2; 11 positions agree with TRBD1. This CDR3 is 17 amino acids long. V lost 4 bases to trimming and J lost 3 bases; unmatched junction nucleotides: 10. Germline CDR1 LNHDA, CDR2 SQIVND (reference sequence). CDR3 region: CASSTARGTGGHYGYTF. In DNA form, the CDR3 reads TGTGCCAGTAGTACAGCCCGCGGGACAGGGGGGCACTATGGCTACACCTTC.

The chain links TRBV7-2 to TRBJ2-5; tentative D call: TRBD2 (5 bases). There are 14 residues in the CDR3. Germline assignment: CDR1 SGHTA and CDR2 FQGNSA. V lost 5 bases and J 5 bases, leaving 15 bases between the germline ends. Here the CDR3 DNA reads TGTGCCAGCAGCCCCGGACTTTCGGGGGAGACCCAGTACTTC. Its translation is CASSPGLSGETQYF. Full variable domain (remainder filled in from reference TRBV7-2 and TRBJ2-5): GAGVSQSPSNKVTEKGKDVELRCDPISGHTALYWYRQSLGQGLEFLIYFQGNSAPDKSGLPSDRFSAERTGGSVSTLTIQRTQQEDSAVYLCASSPGLSGETQYFGPGTRLLVL.